This entry concerns a single T cell receptor (beta chain). The data were taken from a study of T cell changes during pregnancy in multiple sclerosis. Using immunoSEQ multiplex PCR, the repertoire was profiled, and TCRdb retains in-frame clones only, with some absent. The sample has around 80,000 clones, around 90% seen once. The source was peripheral blood, collected before pregnancy. This receptor was identified in a female donor with multiple sclerosis, enrolled in a pregnancy study.

The CDR3 loop reads CASSGRGLHFYEQYF. The DNA of the CDR3 is TGTGCCAGCAGTGGCCGGGGACTTCACTTCTACGAGCAGTACTTC. The rearrangement joins TRBV6-1 to TRBJ2-7; D is possibly TRBD2 (6 bases). V was pared by 4 bases and J by 3 bases, with 16 bases between. The CDR3 is 15 residues long. Germline values: CDR1 MNHNS, CDR2 SASEGT.